Presented here are 26 T cell receptor beta chains from one specimen sequenced in a study of response to subunit inactivated influenza vaccine. MiXCR, applied by TCRdb to the RT-PCR reads, yields one record per CDR3 protein. The profile shows 150,000 to 200,000 distinct CDR3 sequences, 9.5% to 15% of them singletons. A further study also used this sample, focusing on T cells expressing NK-cell markers. According to that study: 5'RACE template switching with UMIs produced the TCR beta cDNA.

Specimen: CD8+ T cells sorted from PBMCs, collected 11 to 12 days after vaccination. The receptor source for this set is a man between 45 and 60 years old who received an inactivated influenza vaccine.

Only a few counts were recorded for this clonotype. V and J are TRBV3-1 and TRBJ2-2; the D gene is possibly TRBD1 (5 bases). With 0 bases removed from V and 7 bases from J, the gap between germline ends came to 15 bases. Per the germline V gene, CDR1 is LGHDT and CDR2 is YNNKEL (reference sequence). The CDR3 covers 16 residues. Written as DNA, the CDR3 is TGTGCCAGCAGCCAAGATCTGGTAGGGGCCGGCGGGGAGCTGTTTTTT. Translating it yields CASSQDLVGAGGELFF.

The gene calls are TRBV9 and TRBJ2-5, with D perhaps TRBD2 (6 bases). Trimming removed 0 bases at V and 5 bases at J, with 14 bases between. CDR1 and CDR2 (germline): SGDLS, YYNGEE. This CDR3 contains 15 residues. The CDR3 here is CASSVAGSTGETQYF. In nucleotides, the CDR3 is TGTGCCAGCAGCGTAGCCGGGAGCACCGGGGAGACCCAGTACTTC.

The V gene is TRBV6-5, the J gene TRBJ2-5; D is perhaps TRBD1 (6 bases). Trimming stripped 2 bases from V and 3 bases from J, with 13 bases between. The CDR3 runs to 15 residues. CDR1 is MNHEY, CDR2 SVGAGI, per germline. The CDR3: CASSYGDTEEETQYF. The CDR3 DNA follows: TGTGCCAGCAGTTACGGGGACACTGAAGAAGAGACCCAGTACTTC.

This clonotype occurred a few times. This chain joins TRBV28 and TRBJ1-4; D is uncertain. This CDR3 is built from 13 residues. Trimming pared 7 bases from V and 0 bases from J, leaving 6 bases between. In germline, CDR1 is MDHEN, CDR2 SYDVKM. The CDR3 DNA reads TGTGCCAGCACCGGGGCAACTAATGAAAAACTGTTTTTT. Its translation: CASTGATNEKLFF.

The CDR3: CASSPKVGKNIQYF. CDR3 bases: TGCGCCAGCAGCCCGAAGGTTGGGAAAAACATTCAGTACTTC. The V and J genes are TRBV5-1 and TRBJ2-4; no reliable D call. The germline gives CDR1 SGHRS, CDR2 YFSETQ. The CDR3 extends over 14 amino acids. Between the trimmed V and J ends, which lost 4 bases and 4 bases, there was a span of 12 bases.

The V gene is TRBV4-3, the J gene TRBJ2-2, with a tentative D call TRBD2 (6 bases). Germline V gene lookup returns CDR1 LGHNA and CDR2 YSLEER. Trimming stripped 5 bases from V and 4 bases from J, with 11 bases between. The CDR3 sequence is 14 residues long. CDR3 protein: CASSKTGGTGELFF. As DNA, the CDR3 is TGCGCCAGCAGCAAAACCGGGGGCACCGGGGAGCTGTTTTTT.

This clonotype was picked up a small number of times. The chain combines TRBV29-1 with TRBJ2-7; 7 bases are a match to TRBD1. Germline V gene sequence: CDR1 SQVTM, CDR2 ANQGSEA. This CDR3 spans 15 amino acids. V lost 0 bases to trimming and J lost 2 bases; unmatched junction nucleotides: 7. The CDR3 DNA follows: TGCAGCGTTGAAGACAAGGGGGCAGGGACCTACGAGCAGTACTTC. It encodes CSVEDKGAGTYEQYF.

This chain uses TRBV7-9 with TRBJ2-7, with 9 bases identical to TRBD1. The V gene's germline CDR1 is SEHNR and CDR2 FQNEAQ (reference sequence). The V gene end was trimmed by 4 bases and the J gene end by 1 base; junction bases not matched to a gene: 5. This CDR3 is built from 15 residues. The CDR3 sequence: CASSSTGGDSYEQYF. CDR3 sequence (DNA): TGTGCCAGCAGCTCCACAGGGGGCGATTCCTACGAGCAGTACTTC.

The sample holds a few counts of this clonotype. This chain joins TRBV6-5 and TRBJ2-3; D may be TRBD2 (5 bases). V was pared by 4 bases and J by 2 bases, with 19 bases between. Germline-derived CDR1 and CDR2 are MNHEY and SVGAGI. This CDR3 is built from 17 residues. CDR3 nucleotides: TGTGCCAGCAGTTTTGTGTCGACCGTTGGACTCACAGATACGCAGTATTTT. Its protein product is CASSFVSTVGLTDTQYF.

V usage is TRBV6-4 and J usage is TRBJ2-2, with D possibly being TRBD1 (5 bases). The CDR3 loop spans 15 amino acids. V was cut by 0 bases and J by 1 base, with 6 bases left in between. Per germline, CDR1 MRHNA and CDR2 SNTAGT. The CDR3 coding sequence is TGTGCCAGCAGTGACTCGGGGCAGAACACCGGGGAGCTGTTTTTT. As protein: CASSDSGQNTGELFF.

This clonotype was counted many times. V usage is TRBV20-1 and J usage is TRBJ1-1, with D possibly being TRBD1 (5 bases). The CDR3 runs to 12 residues. Trimming pared 3 bases from V and 8 bases from J, leaving 13 bases between. Looked up from germline, CDR1 is DFQATT and CDR2 is SNEGSKA (reference sequence). The CDR3 DNA is TGCAGTGCTAGGGTTGGACAAGGGGAAGCTTTCTTT. Protein: CSARVGQGEAFF.

This clonotype has more than one count but fewer than ten. The CDR3 reads CASKTAYSGNTIYF. In DNA, the CDR3 is TGTGCCAGCAAAACAGCATACTCTGGAAACACCATATATTTT. The chain carries TRBV28 and TRBJ1-3; D is unclear. Trimming took 7 bases from V and 0 from J, leaving 10 bases between them. Per germline, CDR1 MDHEN and CDR2 SYDVKM. The CDR3 is 14 amino acids.

CDR3 in amino acids: CASNDRPGQGNYEQFF. The CDR3 region has the DNA TGTGCCAGCAACGATCGGCCGGGACAGGGTAATTATGAGCAGTTCTTC. The chain has TRBV7-8 and TRBJ2-1, with TRBD1 matching over 9 bases. The CDR3 extends over 16 amino acids. CDR1 SGHVS and CDR2 FQNEAQ come from the germline V gene. After removal of 7 bases from V and 8 bases from J, the junction contained 15 bases not matched to a gene.

There are a few counts of this clonotype. The chain employs TRBV3-1 and TRBJ1-1; the D gene is possibly TRBD1 (5 bases). CDR3 length: 10 residues. Germline V CDR1 and CDR2: LGHDT, YNNKEL (reference sequence). Trimming left V 8 bases short and J 4 bases short, with 5 bases between. CDR3 sequence reads: CASQGTEAFF. The DNA of the CDR3 is TGTGCCAGCCAGGGCACTGAAGCTTTCTTT.

This clonotype was seen more than once but under ten times. The J gene is TRBJ2-3, the V gene TRBV6-2 or TRBV6-3; D gene unclear. Germline-derived CDR1 and CDR2 are MNHEY and SVGEGT. The length of the CDR3 is 16 residues. V was shortened by 1 base and J by 0 bases, with 11 bases between the two germline ends. The CDR3 DNA reads TGTGCCAGCAGTTACTTTGATACCGTGAGCACAGATACGCAGTATTTT. It yields the protein CASSYFDTVSTDTQYF.

This clonotype has only a few counts. This sequence joins TRBV19 and TRBJ2-1; 8 positions match TRBD2. Germline V lookup: CDR1 LNHDA, CDR2 SQIVND (reference sequence). V lost 2 bases to trimming and J lost 2 bases; unmatched junction nucleotides: 14. CDR3 length: 19 amino acids. CDR3 coding DNA: TGTGCCAGTAGTATAATTCCTTGGTCTAGCGGGCCACCCTACAATGAGCAGTTCTTC. The encoded protein is CASSIIPWSSGPPYNEQFF.

This clonotype was detected a few times. The genes are TRBV12-3 or TRBV12-4 and TRBJ1-1; 7 bases align to TRBD1. V lost 2 bases to trimming and J lost 7 bases; unmatched junction nucleotides: 7. There are 14 residues in the CDR3. The CDR3 here is CASSLLRGQIEAFF. Here the CDR3 DNA reads TGTGCCAGCAGTTTACTGAGGGGACAGATTGAAGCTTTCTTT.

In this sample, this clonotype turned up a few times. The rearrangement links TRBV19 to TRBJ2-2; no reliable D call. Trimming took 4 bases from V and 5 from J, leaving 5 bases between them. CDR1 and CDR2 (germline): LNHDA, SQIVND (reference sequence). This CDR3 spans 12 amino acids. The CDR3 region is CASSTETGELFF. Written as DNA, the CDR3 is TGTGCCAGTAGTACTGAAACCGGGGAGCTGTTTTTT.

This clonotype was seen repeatedly, ten times or more. V gene TRBV29-1 combines with J gene TRBJ2-3; D might be TRBD1 (6 bases). The ends were cut back, 4 bases at V and 5 bases at J, with 16 bases in the middle. Germline assignment: CDR1 SQVTM and CDR2 ANQGSEA. CDR3 length equals 14 residues. The CDR3 bases are TGCAGCGTTGGTCCCAGGGGAATAGTAGATACGCAGTATTTT. Protein product: CSVGPRGIVDTQYF.

This clonotype was counted at least ten times. The gene calls are TRBV12-3 or TRBV12-4 and TRBJ1-3; a possible D gene is TRBD1 (6 bases). Deletions cut 4 bases from V and 4 bases from J, with 8 bases between. The CDR3 sequence is 13 residues long. DNA of the CDR3: TGTGCCAGCAGTTGGACAGCCGGAAACACCATATATTTT. It translates to CASSWTAGNTIYF.

This rearrangement joins TRBV5-5 to TRBJ2-1; D unresolved. This CDR3 has 15 residues. Trimming left V 4 bases short and J 8 bases short, with 19 bases between. Germline CDR1 and CDR2: SGHKS and YYEKEE (reference sequence). CDR3: CASSVEFNLDYEQFF. The CDR3, as DNA: TGTGCCAGCAGCGTGGAGTTTAATCTCGACTATGAGCAGTTCTTC.

V is TRBV4-1 and J is TRBJ2-2; the D is unclear. Between the trimmed V and J ends, which lost 4 bases and 4 bases, there was a span of 10 bases. This CDR3 is 14 amino acids long. Germline assignment: CDR1 MGHRA and CDR2 YSYEKL. The CDR3, as DNA: TGCGCCAGCAGCCCCAGACCAACCACCGGGGAGCTGTTTTTT. Translated, it gives CASSPRPTTGELFF.

This clonotype has a handful of counts. The rearrangement uses TRBV6-2 or TRBV6-3 and TRBJ2-2; D possibly corresponds to TRBD1 (6 bases). The CDR3 length is 16 residues. V was cut by 5 bases and J by 3 bases, with 16 bases left in between. Germline CDR1 is MNHEY and CDR2 is SVGEGT. Here the CDR3 reads CASSDTQGDYTGELFF. The CDR3 DNA follows: TGTGCCAGCAGTGATACACAGGGAGACTACACCGGGGAGCTGTTTTTT.

This clonotype was picked up many times. The rearrangement uses TRBV20-1 and TRBJ2-7; a possible D gene is TRBD2 (5 bases). V gave up 0 bases and J gave up 3 bases, with 12 bases separating them. The CDR3 runs 14 residues. The germline V gene has CDR1 DFQATT and CDR2 SNEGSKA (reference sequence). The CDR3 DNA follows: TGCAGTGCTAGAGATCGGGGAATCCTCTACGAGCAGTACTTC. This codes for CSARDRGILYEQYF.

This clonotype has a handful of counts. The chain combines TRBV10-3 with TRBJ2-5; D is possibly TRBD1 (6 bases). Germline-derived CDR1 and CDR2 are ENHRY and SYGVKD. The ends were cut back, 3 bases at V and 5 bases at J, with 19 bases in the middle. The CDR3 runs 16 residues. CDR3 nucleotides: TGTGCCATCAGTGACCAACCGACAGGAGGAAGGGAGACCCAGTACTTC. Its translation is CAISDQPTGGRETQYF.

Ten or more counts support this clonotype. The CDR3 spells CSVEVLAGELFF. The CDR3 nucleotides read TGCAGCGTTGAGGTCCTGGCCGGGGAGCTGTTTTTT. V gene TRBV29-1 combines with J gene TRBJ2-2; D is unclear. The CDR3 is 12 residues long. The germline V and J ends were trimmed by 3 bases and 6 bases, with 8 bases remaining between them. Germline lookup yields CDR1 SQVTM and CDR2 ANQGSEA.